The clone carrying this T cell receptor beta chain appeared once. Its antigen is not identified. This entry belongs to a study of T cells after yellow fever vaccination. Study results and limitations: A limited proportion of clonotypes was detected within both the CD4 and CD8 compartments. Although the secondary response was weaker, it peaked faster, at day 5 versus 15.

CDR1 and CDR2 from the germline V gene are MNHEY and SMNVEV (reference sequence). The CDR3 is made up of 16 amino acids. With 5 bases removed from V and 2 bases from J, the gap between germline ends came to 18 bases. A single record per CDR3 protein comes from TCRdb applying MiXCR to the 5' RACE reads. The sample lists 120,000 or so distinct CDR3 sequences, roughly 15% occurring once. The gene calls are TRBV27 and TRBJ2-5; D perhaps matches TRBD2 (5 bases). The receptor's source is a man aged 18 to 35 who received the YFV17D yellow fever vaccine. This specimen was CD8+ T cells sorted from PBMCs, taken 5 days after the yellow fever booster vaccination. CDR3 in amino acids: CASSINRVSGQETQYF. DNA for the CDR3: TGTGCCAGCAGTATAAATCGGGTATCGGGGCAAGAGACCCAGTACTTC.